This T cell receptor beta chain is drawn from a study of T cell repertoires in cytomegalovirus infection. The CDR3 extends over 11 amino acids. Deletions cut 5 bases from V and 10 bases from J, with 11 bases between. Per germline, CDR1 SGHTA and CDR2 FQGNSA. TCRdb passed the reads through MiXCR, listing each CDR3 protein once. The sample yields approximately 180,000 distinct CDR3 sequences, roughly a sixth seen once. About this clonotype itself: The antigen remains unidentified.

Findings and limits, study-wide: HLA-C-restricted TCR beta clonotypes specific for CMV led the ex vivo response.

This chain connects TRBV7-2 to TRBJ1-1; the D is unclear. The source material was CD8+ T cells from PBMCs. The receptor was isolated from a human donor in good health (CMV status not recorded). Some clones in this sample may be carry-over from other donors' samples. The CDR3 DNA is TGTGCCAGCAGCATCGCCCGGGGAGCTTTCTTT. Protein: CASSIARGAFF.